Below are 22 T cell receptor beta chains sequenced from a single sample in a study of T-cell memory formation after mild COVID-19. Using its own MiXCR run on the 5' RACE reads, TCRdb lists one record per CDR3 protein. The sample has 300,000 to 400,000 distinct CDR3 sequences; approximately 14% are singletons. Specimen: PBMCs or a T cell subset sorted from them (not recorded which). The receptor set was obtained from a man aged 18 to 29 who had mild COVID-19 (a few samples of this study predate the infection). Cell type and time point are not known.

The chain couples TRBV7-2 to TRBJ2-2; D is possibly TRBD2 (7 bases). Looked up from germline, CDR1 is SGHTA and CDR2 is FQGNSA. This CDR3 is 15 amino acids long. Deletions cut 0 bases from V and 7 bases from J, with 12 bases between. The CDR3 DNA follows: TGTGCCAGCAGCTTAGCGGGGGGGGCCCTCGGGGAGCTGTTTTTT. It specifies CASSLAGGALGELFF.

The J gene is TRBJ1-5, the V gene TRBV5-4; TRBD1 matches at 7 bases. The germline CDR1 and CDR2 sequences are SGHNT and YYREEE (reference sequence). Trimming removed 3 bases from V and 7 bases from J; junction bases left unmatched: 10. The CDR3 consists of 15 residues. CDR3 loop: CASSSGGQLPQPQHF. CDR3 sequence (DNA): TGTGCCAGCAGCTCCGGGGGACAGTTACCGCAGCCCCAGCATTTT.

The chain couples TRBV23-1 to TRBJ2-3; 7 bases match TRBD2. TRBV23-1 is filed as an ORF, its function uncertain. J lost 0 bases, V lost 4 bases, and 10 bases had no gene match. The CDR3 covers 17 residues. CDR3 sequence: CASSRGRGEHSTDTQYF. The CDR3 DNA is TGCGCCAGCAGTCGCGGACGGGGGGAACATAGCACAGATACGCAGTATTTT.

This clonotype was detected many times. V is TRBV12-3 or TRBV12-4 and J is TRBJ1-1, with D perhaps matching TRBD1 (5 bases). Deletions cut 4 bases from V and 1 base from J, with 16 bases between. The CDR3 length is 16 residues. CDR3 in DNA: TGTGCCAGCAGTTACCGGGACGGGTTGAAGAACACTGAAGCTTTCTTT. It codes for CASSYRDGLKNTEAFF.

The rearrangement uses TRBV6-2 or TRBV6-3 and TRBJ1-2, with a weak D call TRBD1 (6 bases). The V and J ends lost 8 bases and 0 bases respectively, with 7 bases between them. CDR1 and CDR2 (germline): MNHEY, SVGEGT. CDR3 length: 12 residues. CDR3 nucleotides: TGTGCCAGCCGGGACACTAACTATGGCTACACCTTC. It encodes CASRDTNYGYTF.

This chain uses TRBV7-9 with TRBJ1-2; D remains unclear. Trimming left V 5 bases short and J 8 bases short, with 18 bases between. Germline V gene lookup returns CDR1 SEHNR and CDR2 FQNEAQ (reference sequence). CDR3 length: 14 amino acids. As DNA, the CDR3 is TGTGCCAGCAGCCCGACGGTGGATCTTTCCGGCTACACCTTC. Protein product: CASSPTVDLSGYTF.

This clonotype was seen a handful of times. The V call is TRBV11-2, the J call TRBJ2-6, with no clear D. The CDR3 loop spans 12 amino acids. Trimming shortened V by 5 bases and J by 5 bases, and 4 bases separated the two germline ends. Germline CDR1 is SGHAT and CDR2 is FQNNGV. The CDR3 sequence: CASSTRANVLTF. The DNA of the CDR3 is TGTGCCAGCAGCACCCGGGCCAACGTCCTGACTTTC.

The chain has TRBV28 and TRBJ2-7; TRBD1 agrees at 7 bases. CDR3 length: 19 amino acids. Germline V gene data show CDR1 as MDHEN and CDR2 as SYDVKM. Unmatched junction bases numbered 21, after V lost 7 bases and J lost 0 bases. CDR3 bases: TGTGCCAGCAACTCAATCCGGGACAGAAGACCTCCTAGCTCCTACGAGCAGTACTTC. Translation: CASNSIRDRRPPSSYEQYF.

The rearrangement links TRBV4-1 to TRBJ1-1; tentative D call: TRBD1 (5 bases). Trimming shortened V by 0 bases and J by 0 bases, and 8 bases separated the two germline ends. The CDR3 spans 15 residues. Germline loops: CDR1 MGHRA, CDR2 YSYEKL. The CDR3 DNA sequence: TGCGCCAGCAGCCAAGAGGACAACATGAACACTGAAGCTTTCTTT. Translation: CASSQEDNMNTEAFF.

This clonotype was seen only a few times. The junction and the germline gene differ at one end; a read error may be behind it. The CDR3 spells CAGSFSEQPQHF. The CDR3 region has the DNA TGTGCCGGCAGCTTTAGCGAGCAGCCCCAGCATTTT. The V gene is TRBV5-5, the J gene TRBJ1-5; no definite D call. This CDR3 contains 12 residues. Germline loops: CDR1 SGHKS, CDR2 YYEKEE (reference sequence).

This clonotype was counted a few times. J is TRBJ1-6 and V is TRBV12-3 or TRBV12-4; TRBD1 agrees at 7 bases. The CDR3 loop spans 15 amino acids. V was clipped by 7 bases and J by 7 bases; unmatched bases: 10. This chain's CDR3 is CASTPPGGRNSPLHF. In nucleotides, the CDR3 is TGTGCCAGCACTCCACCAGGGGGGAGGAATTCACCCCTCCACTTT.

This clonotype was observed a single time. The gene calls are TRBV19 and TRBJ2-1; 8 nucleotides match TRBD1. V was pared by 10 bases and J by 2 bases, with 7 bases of the junction left unmatched. This CDR3 is built from 14 residues. Germline values: CDR1 LNHDA, CDR2 SQIVND (reference sequence). The CDR3 DNA sequence: TGTGCCACCACCGGGACAGGAACCTACAATGAGCAGTTCTTC. This gives the protein CATTGTGTYNEQFF.

This clonotype was picked up a small number of times. The chain combines TRBV7-2 with TRBJ2-7; D is possibly TRBD1 (6 bases). V lost 7 bases, J lost 4 bases, and 20 bases lay in between. Germline lookup yields CDR1 SGHTA and CDR2 FQGNSA. This CDR3 comprises 15 residues. The CDR3 reads CASTLIVRGGYEQYF. The CDR3, as DNA: TGTGCCAGCACACTCATCGTTAGAGGGGGTTACGAGCAGTACTTC.

The V and J genes are TRBV7-2 and TRBJ1-1, with a possible D match to TRBD1 (6 bases). This CDR3 region has 15 residues. Trimming stripped 1 base from V and 0 bases from J, with 9 bases between. Germline CDR1 is SGHTA and CDR2 is FQGNSA. The CDR3 is CASSLGDNLNTEAFF. The CDR3 DNA sequence: TGTGCCAGCAGCTTAGGGGACAACCTGAACACTGAAGCTTTCTTT.

There are a few counts of this clonotype. This rearrangement joins TRBV14 to TRBJ2-7; 8 bases agree with TRBD1. The ends lost 4 bases at V and 5 bases at J; junction bases unmatched: 10. From germline, CDR1 is SGHDN and CDR2 FVKESK. The CDR3 length is 15 residues. CDR3 residues: CASSPIGQGADEQYF. CDR3 DNA: TGTGCCAGCAGCCCGATTGGACAGGGTGCTGACGAGCAGTACTTC.

This clonotype was found a few times. This chain uses TRBV3-1 with TRBJ2-3, with D possibly TRBD1 on 6 matching bases. Germline lookup yields CDR1 LGHDT and CDR2 YNNKEL (reference sequence). V lost 5 bases and J 0 bases, leaving 18 bases between the germline ends. The CDR3 has 17 residues. The CDR3 region is CASSVFVRGPSTDTQYF. In DNA form, the CDR3 reads TGTGCCAGCAGCGTCTTCGTCAGGGGACCTAGCACAGATACGCAGTATTTT.

This chain joins TRBV12-3 or TRBV12-4 and TRBJ1-6; D possibly corresponds to TRBD1 (5 bases). This CDR3 spans 14 amino acids. Deletions cut 6 bases from V and 9 bases from J, with 15 bases between. The CDR3 reads CASSLSRVASPLHF. CDR3 nucleotides: TGTGCCAGCAGCCTCTCCAGGGTAGCTTCACCCCTCCACTTT.

This clonotype turned up a few times. The chain combines TRBV4-1 with TRBJ2-7; no definite D call. CDR1 is MGHRA and CDR2 is YSYEKL in the germline V gene. Trimming stripped 8 bases from V and 0 bases from J, with 11 bases between. CDR3 size: 13 residues. CDR3 nucleotide sequence: TGCGCCAGCGGACCACTTAGCTCCTACGAGCAGTACTTC. Residues: CASGPLSSYEQYF.

The genes are TRBV4-3 and TRBJ1-1; no clear D. Germline V gene data show CDR1 as LGHNA and CDR2 as YSLEER. The CDR3 covers 15 residues. The germline V and J ends were trimmed by 2 bases and 7 bases, with 17 bases remaining between them. The CDR3 sequence is CASSQLASRRLEAFF. CDR3 in DNA: TGCGCCAGCAGCCAACTTGCGAGCCGACGGCTTGAAGCTTTCTTT.

This clonotype was counted only a few times. The chain is built from TRBV20-1 and TRBJ2-4; D remains unclear. V lost 1 base and J lost 1, with 8 bases in between. The CDR3 loop spans 14 amino acids. Per germline, CDR1 DFQATT and CDR2 SNEGSKA (reference sequence). The CDR3 is CSARGFMAKNIQYF. The DNA of the CDR3 is TGCAGTGCTAGAGGGTTTATGGCCAAAAACATTCAGTACTTC.

There are many counts of this clonotype. The chain couples TRBV5-1 to TRBJ2-2; D call uncertain. Trimming stripped 7 bases from V and 0 bases from J, with 10 bases between. CDR1 and CDR2 from the germline V gene are SGHRS and YFSETQ. This CDR3 is 14 amino acids long. This chain's CDR3 is CASQPTTNTGELFF. The CDR3 bases are TGCGCCAGCCAACCAACTACGAACACCGGGGAGCTGTTTTTT.

The genes are TRBV6-5 and TRBJ2-7; 8 bases are a match to TRBD1. After removal of 6 bases from V and 3 bases from J, the junction contained 7 bases not matched to a gene. CDR1 and CDR2 (germline): MNHEY, SVGAGI. The CDR3 is 14 residues long. CDR3 loop: CASRPTGGVYEQYF. The CDR3 region has the DNA TGTGCCAGCAGACCCACAGGGGGAGTCTACGAGCAGTACTTC.